The 2 T cell receptor beta chains below all came from one sample that was sequenced in a study of T-cell memory formation after mild COVID-19. TCRdb ran MiXCR on the 5' RACE reads and lists one entry per CDR3 protein. The top ten clones hold more than 10% of a sample with fewer than 700,000 distinct CDR3 sequences, approximately 18% of them seen once. Source material: PBMCs or a T cell subset sorted from them (not recorded which). The origin of the receptors is an adult woman who had mild COVID-19 (a few samples of this study predate the infection). Cell type and time point are not known.

This clonotype has ten or more counts. The CDR3 nucleotides are TGTGCCAGCAGTTACTCGAAGACTAGCGGGAGGGCCGAGCAGTTCTTC. It yields the protein CASSYSKTSGRAEQFF. The genes are TRBV6-2 or TRBV6-3 and TRBJ2-1, with 14 bases lining up with TRBD2. The CDR3 is made up of 16 amino acids. Per germline, CDR1 MNHEY and CDR2 SVGEGT. The trim removed 0 bases at V and 10 bases at J, leaving 5 bases unmatched.

This clonotype showed up just a few times. The J gene is TRBJ2-1, the V gene TRBV6-2 or TRBV6-3, with TRBD2 matching over 15 bases. The CDR3 has 19 amino acids. CDR1 and CDR2 (germline): MNHEY, SVGEGT. Trimming cost V 0 bases and J 1 base; bases outside gene matches: 4. The CDR3 nucleotides are TGTGCCAGCAGTTACTCCGGGACTAGCGGGAGGTGGTCCTACAATGAGCAGTTCTTC. Its protein is CASSYSGTSGRWSYNEQFF.